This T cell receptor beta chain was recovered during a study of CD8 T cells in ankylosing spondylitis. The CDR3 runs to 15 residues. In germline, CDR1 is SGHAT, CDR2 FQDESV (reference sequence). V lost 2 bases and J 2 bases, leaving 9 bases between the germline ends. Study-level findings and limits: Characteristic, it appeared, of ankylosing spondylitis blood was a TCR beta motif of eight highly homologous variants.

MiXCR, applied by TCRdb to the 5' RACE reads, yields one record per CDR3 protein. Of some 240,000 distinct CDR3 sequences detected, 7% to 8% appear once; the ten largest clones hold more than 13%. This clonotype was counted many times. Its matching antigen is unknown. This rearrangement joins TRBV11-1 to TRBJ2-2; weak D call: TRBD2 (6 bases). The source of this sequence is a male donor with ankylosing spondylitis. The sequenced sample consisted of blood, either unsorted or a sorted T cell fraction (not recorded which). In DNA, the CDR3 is TGTGCCAGCAGCTTACTAGCGTCCAACACCGGGGAGCTGTTTTTT. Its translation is CASSLLASNTGELFF. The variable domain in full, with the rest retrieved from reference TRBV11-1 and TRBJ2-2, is EAEVAQSPRYKITEKSQAVAFWCDPISGHATLYWYRQILGQGPELLVQFQDESVVDDSQLPKDRFSAERLKGVDSTLKIQPAELGDSAMYLCASSLLASNTGELFFGEGSRLTVL.